Given below is one T cell receptor (beta chain) in context. No antigen is known for it. CDR1 and CDR2 (germline): LNHNV, YYDKDF (reference sequence). This CDR3 has 19 amino acids. Trimming took 3 bases from V and 4 from J; bases not matched to a gene: 19. The source of the sample is a study of cytomegalovirus exposure and HLA in healthy donors. Study results and limitations: Analyses of presence and absence presupposed an approximately uniform sequencing depth across donors.

The PCR ran on 60 Vbeta and 13 Jbeta primers. The protocol was immunoSEQ multiplex PCR, while the TCRdb copy is restricted to in-frame clones and leaves out a portion. This table holds around 150,000 clones, roughly 84% found once. The sequenced material came from PBMCs. The clonotype comes from a woman aged 18-29 years in good health and CMV-seronegative. V usage is TRBV15 and J usage is TRBJ2-5, with TRBD1 matching 8 bases. The CDR3 spells CATSRMGYTDREFGETQYF. For the CDR3, the DNA is TGTGCCACCAGCAGGATGGGTTACACGGACAGGGAATTCGGAGAGACCCAGTACTTC.